The entry below describes one TCR beta chain. Per germline, CDR1 MNHNS and CDR2 SASEGT. The CDR3 spans 16 residues. The V segment lost 4 bases and the J segment 6 bases; nucleotides outside the gene matches: 10. Study processing details: Counts of nucleated cells, estimated from reference gene primer amplification, were obtained. TCRdb keeps only in-frame clones here, not all; method: immunoSEQ multiplex PCR. V, J and clone size derive from that table, while D and trimming were established from the DNA sequence. The top ten clones hold 7.6% of a sample with some 210,000 clones, roughly 81% of them seen once. The data were taken from a study of blood T cell repertoires in COVID-19. Study-level information: PBMCs, B-cell-depleted T cells, or T cells provided the cDNA or gDNA that made up the material.

The sequencing sample was made of peripheral blood. The chain employs TRBV6-1 and TRBJ2-1; 9 nucleotides agree with TRBD2. The source is a woman in her forties or fifties with active or convalescent COVID-19. CDR3 sequence reads: CASSGIMTSGANEQFF. CDR3 nucleotide sequence: TGTGCCAGCAGTGGGATAATGACTAGCGGTGCCAATGAGCAGTTCTTC.